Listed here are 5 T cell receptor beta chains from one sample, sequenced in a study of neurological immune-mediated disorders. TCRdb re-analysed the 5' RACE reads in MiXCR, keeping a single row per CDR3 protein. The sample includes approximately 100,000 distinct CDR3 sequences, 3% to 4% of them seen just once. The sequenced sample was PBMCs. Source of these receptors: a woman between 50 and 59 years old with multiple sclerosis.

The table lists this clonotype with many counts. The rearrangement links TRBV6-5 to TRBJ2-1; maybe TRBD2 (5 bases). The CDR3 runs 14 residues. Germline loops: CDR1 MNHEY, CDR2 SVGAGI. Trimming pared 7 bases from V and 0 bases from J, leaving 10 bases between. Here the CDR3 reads CASTQRSSYNEQFF. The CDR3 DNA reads TGTGCCAGCACACAGCGGAGCTCCTACAATGAGCAGTTCTTC.

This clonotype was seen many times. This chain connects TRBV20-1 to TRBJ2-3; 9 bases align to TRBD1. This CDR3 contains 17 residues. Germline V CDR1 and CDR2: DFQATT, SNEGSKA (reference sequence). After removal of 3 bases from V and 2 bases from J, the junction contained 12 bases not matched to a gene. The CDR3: CSARLGQGRDLTDTQYF. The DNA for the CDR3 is TGCAGTGCTAGGCTGGGACAGGGAAGAGACCTCACAGATACGCAGTATTTT.

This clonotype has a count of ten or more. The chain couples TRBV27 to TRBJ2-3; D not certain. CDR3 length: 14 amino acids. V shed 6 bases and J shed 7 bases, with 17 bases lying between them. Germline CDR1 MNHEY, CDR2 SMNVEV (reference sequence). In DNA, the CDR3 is TGTGCCAGCAGCGGCCCCCTAGGTATACATACGCAGTATTTT. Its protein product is CASSGPLGIHTQYF.

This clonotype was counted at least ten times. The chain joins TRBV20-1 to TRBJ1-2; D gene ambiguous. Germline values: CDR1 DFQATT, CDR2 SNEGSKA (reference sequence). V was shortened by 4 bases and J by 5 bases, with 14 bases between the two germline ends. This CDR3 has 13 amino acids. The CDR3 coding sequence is TGCAGTGCTACCGCACCTCGCGGATATGGCTACACCTTC. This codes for CSATAPRGYGYTF.

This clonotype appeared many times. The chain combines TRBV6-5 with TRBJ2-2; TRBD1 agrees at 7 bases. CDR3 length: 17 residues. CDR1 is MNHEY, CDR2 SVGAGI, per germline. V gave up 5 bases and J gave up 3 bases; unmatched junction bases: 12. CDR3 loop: CASSSYFRQGDTGELFF. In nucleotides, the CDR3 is TGTGCCAGCAGTAGTTACTTTCGGCAGGGGGACACCGGGGAGCTGTTTTTT.